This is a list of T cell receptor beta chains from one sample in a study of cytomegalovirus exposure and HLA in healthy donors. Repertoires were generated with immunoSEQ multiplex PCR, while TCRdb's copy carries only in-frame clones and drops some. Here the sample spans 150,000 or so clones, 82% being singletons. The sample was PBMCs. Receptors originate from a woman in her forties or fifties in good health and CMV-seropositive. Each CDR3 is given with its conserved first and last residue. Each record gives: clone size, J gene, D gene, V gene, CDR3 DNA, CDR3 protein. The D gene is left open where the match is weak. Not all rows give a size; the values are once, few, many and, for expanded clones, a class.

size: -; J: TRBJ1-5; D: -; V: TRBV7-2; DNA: TGTGCCAGCAGCTTAAGGGGGGGTAATCAGCCCCAGCATTTT; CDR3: CASSLRGGNQPQHF
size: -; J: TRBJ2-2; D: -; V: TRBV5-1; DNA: TGCGCCAGCAGCTTAGAGCTGACCGGGGAGCTGTTTTTT; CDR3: CASSLELTGELFF
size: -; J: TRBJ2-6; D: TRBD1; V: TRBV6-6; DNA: TGTGCCAGCAGTACGGGACAGAGCTCTGGGGCCAACGTCCTGACTTTC; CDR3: CASSTGQSSGANVLTF
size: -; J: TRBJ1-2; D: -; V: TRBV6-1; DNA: TGTGCCAGCAGTGTGCAGTTGAACTATGGCTACACCTTC; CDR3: CASSVQLNYGYTF
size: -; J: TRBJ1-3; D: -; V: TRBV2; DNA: TGTGCCAGCAGTGAACTGGATGTGGGCGTCAGCTCTGGAAACACCATATATTTT; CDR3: CASSELDVGVSSGNTIYF
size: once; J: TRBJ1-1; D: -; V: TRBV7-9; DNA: TGTGCCAGCGAATCCCAAATGGGGGGGCCCGAAGCTTTCTTT; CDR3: CASESQMGGPEAFF
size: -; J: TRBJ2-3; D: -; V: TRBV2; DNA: TGTGCCAGCAGTACTATGACAGTGTTCACAGATACGCAGTATTTT; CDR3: CASSTMTVFTDTQYF
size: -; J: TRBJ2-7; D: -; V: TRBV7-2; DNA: TGTGCCAGCAGCCCTAGAGGGGGCTACGAGCAGTACTTC; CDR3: CASSPRGGYEQYF
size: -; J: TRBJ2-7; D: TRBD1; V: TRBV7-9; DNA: TGTGCCAGCAGCGCCCAGGGACAGGGGGCGCGAGAGCAGTACTTC; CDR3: CASSAQGQGAREQYF
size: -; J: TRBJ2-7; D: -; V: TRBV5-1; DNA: TGCGCCAGCATGGAGGAGGGCTACGAGCAGTACTTC; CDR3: CASMEEGYEQYF
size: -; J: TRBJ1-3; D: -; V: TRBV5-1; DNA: TGCGCCAGCAGCGTAGGGAGTAGAGGGAGCTCTGGAAACACCATATATTTT; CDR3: CASSVGSRGSSGNTIYF
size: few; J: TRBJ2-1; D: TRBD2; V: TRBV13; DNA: TGTGCCAGCAGCTTAGGCGGGGGGAGCTCCTACAATGAGCAGTTCTTC; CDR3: CASSLGGGSSYNEQFF
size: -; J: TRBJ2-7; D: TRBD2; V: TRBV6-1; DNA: TGTGCCAGCAGTGGCGGGACTAGCGGGGGAACCTACGAGCAGTACTTC; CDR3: CASSGGTSGGTYEQYF
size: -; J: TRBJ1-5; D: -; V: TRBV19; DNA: TGTGCCAGTAGTCTGGGGAGCGACCAGCCCCAGCATTTT; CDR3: CASSLGSDQPQHF
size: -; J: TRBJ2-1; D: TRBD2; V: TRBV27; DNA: TGTGCCAGCTACCCTTCTAGCGGGTCCTACAATGAGCAGTTCTTC; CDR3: CASYPSSGSYNEQFF
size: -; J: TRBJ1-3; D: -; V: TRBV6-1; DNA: TGTGCCAGCAGTGAAGCGCGAGGGCCTGGAAACACCATATATTTT; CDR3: CASSEARGPGNTIYF
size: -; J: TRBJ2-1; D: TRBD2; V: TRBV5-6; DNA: TGTGCCAGCAGCGGACGGACTAGCGACTCCTACAATGAGCAGTTCTTC; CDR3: CASSGRTSDSYNEQFF
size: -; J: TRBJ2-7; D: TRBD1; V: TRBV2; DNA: TGTGCCAGCAGGCAGGGGGCCTACGAGCAGTACTTC; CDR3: CASRQGAYEQYF
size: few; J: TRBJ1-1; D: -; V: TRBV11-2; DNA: TGTGCCAGCAGCTTAAAATCCCTCAGGGGAAGGGACACTGAAGCTTTCTTT; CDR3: CASSLKSLRGRDTEAFF
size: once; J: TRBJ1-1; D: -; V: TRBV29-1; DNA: TGCAGCGCTCCAGGGGTTGGCACTGAAGCTTTCTTT; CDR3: CSAPGVGTEAFF
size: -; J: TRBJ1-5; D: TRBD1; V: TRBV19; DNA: TGTGCCAGTAGTCCGGGACAGGGGAGGAATCAGCCCCAGCATTTT; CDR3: CASSPGQGRNQPQHF
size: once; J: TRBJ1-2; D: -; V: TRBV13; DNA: TGTGCCAGCAGCTTAGCCCTGGGGAGTGGCTACACCTTC; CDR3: CASSLALGSGYTF